This T cell receptor (beta chain) was retrieved from a study of technical replicates of blood from several donors. Sequencing used immunoSEQ multiplex PCR; TCRdb keeps in-frame clones, though not all of them. The table has roughly 74,000 clones, 90% to 95% seen once; the top ten hold 0.3% to 0.45%. CDR1 MDHEN and CDR2 SYDVKM come from the germline V gene. There are 15 residues in the CDR3. The trim removed 4 bases at V and 4 bases at J, leaving 7 bases unmatched. Specimen: T cells isolated from PBMCs. The chain is built from TRBV28 and TRBJ1-3; TRBD1 aligns across 7 bases. The TCR originated in a human donor in good health. The CDR3: CASSSHTGDGNTIYF. The CDR3 nucleotides read TGTGCCAGCAGTTCCCACACAGGGGACGGAAACACCATATATTTT.